A selection of T cell receptor beta chains follows, all from one sample in a study of cytomegalovirus exposure and HLA in healthy donors. Assay: immunoSEQ multiplex PCR; the TCRdb copy retains only in-frame clones and omits some. The sample includes fewer than 300,000 clones, roughly 89% of them seen just once. Input material: PBMCs. These receptors were collected from a middle-aged man in good health and CMV-seropositive. The CDR3 runs from the conserved cysteine through the conserved F or W. The D gene is left open where the match is weak. Not every row has a clone size; where given, it reads once, few, many or a size class.

V: TRBV27; size: .; J: TRBJ2-3; D: TRBD2; DNA: TGTGCCAGCAGCTTAGTCCCGGGACTAGGGGCGGCAGATACGCAGTATTTT; CDR3: CASSLVPGLGAADTQYF
V: TRBV7-3; size: .; J: TRBJ2-3; D: TRBD2; DNA: TGTGCCAGCAGCGCGGGGGTTAGCACAGATACGCAGTATTTT; CDR3: CASSAGVSTDTQYF
V: TRBV19; size: .; J: TRBJ2-1; D: TRBD2; DNA: TGTGCCAGTTCCGCGGGAGGGGACAATGAGCAGTTCTTC; CDR3: CASSAGGDNEQFF
V: TRBV9; size: .; J: TRBJ2-7; D: TRBD1; DNA: TGTGCCAGCAGCCCGGGGCCAGGGGGATCCTACGAGCAGTACTTC; CDR3: CASSPGPGGSYEQYF
V: TRBV5-1; size: .; J: TRBJ1-1; D: .; DNA: TGCGCCAGCAGCTTGCAGGGTAATATGAACACTGAAGCTTTCTTT; CDR3: CASSLQGNMNTEAFF
V: TRBV4-3; size: few; J: TRBJ1-2; D: .; DNA: TGCGCCAGCAGCCAAGAGGGCATTTATGGCTACACCTTC; CDR3: CASSQEGIYGYTF
V: TRBV6-6; size: .; J: TRBJ1-4; D: .; DNA: TGTGCCAGCAGACACCAGGGGACTAATGAAAAACTGTTTTTT; CDR3: CASRHQGTNEKLFF
V: TRBV28; size: .; J: TRBJ2-1; D: TRBD2; DNA: TGTGCCAGCAGCCTCGGACTAGCGGTGGGGGAGCAGTTCTTC; CDR3: CASSLGLAVGEQFF
V: TRBV2; size: .; J: TRBJ2-6; D: .; DNA: TGTGCCACCATCCTTACAGGGAGAAGGCGCTCTGGGGCCAACGTCCTGACTTTC; CDR3: CATILTGRRRSGANVLTF
V: TRBV2; size: .; J: TRBJ2-1; D: .; DNA: TGTGCCAGCAGTGAAGGGCAGAATGAGCAGTTCTTC; CDR3: CASSEGQNEQFF
V: TRBV5-6; size: .; J: TRBJ1-3; D: .; DNA: TGTGCCAGCAGCCCCTATGGGGGGAGATCTGGAAACACCATATATTTT; CDR3: CASSPYGGRSGNTIYF
V: TRBV7-9; size: .; J: TRBJ2-2; D: .; DNA: TGTGCCAGCAGCTTACAAGGGCCAGGGACCGGGGAGCTGTTTTTT; CDR3: CASSLQGPGTGELFF
V: TRBV25-1; size: .; J: TRBJ2-1; D: .; DNA: TGTGCCAGCAGTCCCCTACAGGGACGTGAGCAGTTCTTC; CDR3: CASSPLQGREQFF
V: TRBV5-1; size: .; J: TRBJ2-5; D: TRBD2; DNA: TGCGCCAGCAGTTCTGGACTAGCGGGATCAGAGACCCAGTACTTC; CDR3: CASSSGLAGSETQYF
V: TRBV28; size: .; J: TRBJ2-7; D: TRBD2; DNA: TGTGCCAGCAGTTTTTCCCGACTAGCGGACTCCCCAACCGCCCCCTACGAGCAGTACTTC; CDR3: CASSFSRLADSPTAPYEQYF
V: TRBV7-8; size: .; J: TRBJ2-7; D: TRBD1; DNA: TGTGCCAGCAGCTGGACAGGGGGTAACTACGAGCAGTACTTC; CDR3: CASSWTGGNYEQYF